These T cell receptor beta chains were read from a single sample in a study of identical twins. TCRdb reprocessed the 5' RACE reads via MiXCR and lists one record per CDR3 protein. The data contain 200,000 to 300,000 distinct CDR3 sequences, 8% to 11% of them singletons. Sequenced sample: memory T cells sorted from blood. The receptors were sampled from a man aged 50-60 years in good health. The CDR3 runs from the conserved cysteine through the conserved F or W. The D gene is left open where the match is weak. Expanded clones get a size class; other rows say once, few or many, or leave the size out.

clone_size | d_call | j_call | v_call | cdr3_nt | cdr3_aa
. | TRBD1 | TRBJ1-6 | TRBV7-6 | TGTGCCAGCAGTTCGACCGGGACAGGGCAATCACCCCTCCACTTT | CASSSTGTGQSPLHF
few | TRBD2 | TRBJ2-3 | TRBV4-3 | TGCGCCAGCAGCCAAGCTGCAGCGGGGGGCACAGATACGCAGTATTTT | CASSQAAAGGTDTQYF
many | . | TRBJ1-6 | TRBV3-1 | TGTGCCAGCAGCTCCCGACAGGCAGGTTCACCCCTCCACTTT | CASSSRQAGSPLHF
once | . | TRBJ2-1 | TRBV11-2 | TGTGCCAGCAGCCGGGACCCTGGGGGTTACAATGAGCAGCTCTTC | CASSRDPGGYNEQLF
many | . | TRBJ2-7 | TRBV7-2 | TGTGCCAGCAGCTCCCGTGTGGGGGACGAGCAGTACTTC | CASSSRVGDEQYF
many | . | TRBJ2-1 | TRBV7-7 | TGTGCCAGCAGCTTAGACAGGAACAATGAGCAGTTCTTC | CASSLDRNNEQFF
few | . | TRBJ1-2 | TRBV20-1 | TGCAGTGCTAGTAGGGGCGCGGATGGCTACACCTTC | CSASRGADGYTF
. | . | TRBJ2-5 | TRBV28 | TGTGCCAGCAGTTTATCGTCACAGGGCGAGACCCAGTACTTC | CASSLSSQGETQYF
many | TRBD1 | TRBJ1-1 | TRBV6-1 | TGTGCCAGCAGAGGGACAGGGGGACGGAACACTGAAGCTTTCTTT | CASRGTGGRNTEAFF
many | . | TRBJ2-7 | TRBV10-3 | TGTGCCATCAGTGAGTCCAGGGGGGCCTACGAGCAGTACTTC | CAISESRGAYEQYF
few | TRBD2 | TRBJ2-7 | TRBV3-1 | TGTGCCAGCAGCCAAGGAAGACTAGCGGGAGGGCCCAGTCAGTACTTC | CASSQGRLAGGPSQYF
. | . | TRBJ2-1 | TRBV5-1 | TGCGCCAGCAGCCGGGTCCGCGGTGGTCATGAGCAGTTCTTC | CASSRVRGGHEQFF
few | . | TRBJ2-2 | TRBV7-9 | TGTGCCAGCAGCTTAGCGCTGGCGAGCGGGGAGCTGTTTTTT | CASSLALASGELFF
many | . | TRBJ1-1 | TRBV28 | TGTGCCAGCAGTCGTCGGACCGGATCGGCTGAAGCTTTCTTT | CASSRRTGSAEAFF
. | . | TRBJ2-3 | TRBV12-3/TRBV12-4 | TGTGCCAGCAGTTTGAGGCGGGGGCCCACAGATACGCAGTATTTT | CASSLRRGPTDTQYF
. | . | TRBJ2-3 | TRBV15 | TGTGCCACCAGCAGAGGTTCCCCAGATACGCAGTATTTT | CATSRGSPDTQYF
many | . | TRBJ2-3 | TRBV12-3/TRBV12-4 | TGTGCCAGCAGCACCGGACCTAGCACAGATACGCAGTATTTT | CASSTGPSTDTQYF
many | TRBD2 | TRBJ2-1 | TRBV10-3 | TGTGCCATCAGGGGTGGTTCTAGCGGGCTAAATGAGCAGTTCTTC | CAIRGGSSGLNEQFF
many | . | TRBJ1-6 | TRBV27 | TGTGCCAGCAGTTTCGCTAATTCACCCCTCCACTTT | CASSFANSPLHF
few | . | TRBJ1-2 | TRBV29-1 | TGCAGCGTTCAGCCGACGACGGGAGGCTACACCTTC | CSVQPTTGGYTF
. | TRBD1 | TRBJ2-5 | TRBV20-1 | TGCAGTGCTTCAACAAACAGGGGACCGGAGACCCAGTACTTC | CSASTNRGPETQYF
many | . | TRBJ2-3 | TRBV6-5 | TGTGCCAGCAGTTATATTCGGCCCACAGATACGCAGTATTTT | CASSYIRPTDTQYF
few | . | TRBJ1-5 | TRBV6-5 | TGTGCCAGCAGTTACAATGGCAACAATCAGCCCCAGCATTTT | CASSYNGNNQPQHF
few | . | TRBJ2-5 | TRBV11-2 | TGTGCCAGCAGCTCCACCCCAGCGTGGGGGACCCAGTACTTC | CASSSTPAWGTQYF
. | TRBD2 | TRBJ2-3 | TRBV11-2 | TGTGCCAGCAGCGTTAGCGGGATGGTGTATACGCAGTATTTT | CASSVSGMVYTQYF
many | . | TRBJ2-3 | TRBV2 | TGTGCCAGCACCCGAATGGACAGCCTAAATACGCAGTATTTT | CASTRMDSLNTQYF
once | TRBD1 | TRBJ1-5 | TRBV7-2 | TGTGCCAGCAGCGCCGAGACAGGGACCAATCAGCCCCAGCATTTT | CASSAETGTNQPQHF
few | TRBD2 | TRBJ2-1 | TRBV19 | TGTGCCAGTCGTTCTAGCGGGGGGTCATCCTACAATGAGCAGTTCTTC | CASRSSGGSSYNEQFF
. | . | TRBJ2-2 | TRBV6-1 | TGTGCCAGCAGGACCAACCTACAGAGCGGCACCGGGGAGCTGTTTTTT | CASRTNLQSGTGELFF
. | TRBD1 | TRBJ2-7 | TRBV15 | TGTGCCACCAGCAGAGATCTTGGGGACAGGGGCTACGAGCAGTACTTC | CATSRDLGDRGYEQYF
many | . | TRBJ2-2 | TRBV9 | TGTGCCAGCAGCGTAGCTAGACAGGTCACCGGGGAGCTGTTTTTT | CASSVARQVTGELFF
. | . | TRBJ2-1 | TRBV11-2 | TGTGCCAGCAGCTTAGAACCTTGGGGGAGCTCCTACAATGAGCAGTTCTTC | CASSLEPWGSSYNEQFF
. | TRBD1 | TRBJ1-2 | TRBV9 | TGTGCCAGCAGCCCGTTGGGACAGGGGGCGAGTGGCTACACCTTC | CASSPLGQGASGYTF
few | TRBD1 | TRBJ2-5 | TRBV20-1 | TGCAGTGCTAGGTCAATACAGGGGGATTTGGAGACCCAGTACTTC | CSARSIQGDLETQYF
. | . | TRBJ1-1 | TRBV12-3/TRBV12-4 | TGTGCCAGCAGTCAAGAGTCGTCGCGCACTGAAGCTTTCTTT | CASSQESSRTEAFF
few | TRBD2 | TRBJ2-1 | TRBV12-3/TRBV12-4 | TGTGCCAGCAGCACCTTTAGCGGGGGGGTCTCCTACAATGAGCAGTTCTTC | CASSTFSGGVSYNEQFF
many | TRBD1 | TRBJ2-5 | TRBV5-1 | TGCGCCAGCACCCTTCGGACAGGGAATATCGAGACCCAGTACTTC | CASTLRTGNIETQYF
. | TRBD1 | TRBJ2-2 | TRBV12-3/TRBV12-4 | TGTGCCAGCAGTCCGACCGCGACAGGGTTCCCTTTGAACACCGGGGAGCTGTTTTTT | CASSPTATGFPLNTGELFF
. | . | TRBJ2-5 | TRBV10-3 | TGTGCCATCAGTGAGTCTGGTAGCGGAGCGGGGACCCAGTACTTC | CAISESGSGAGTQYF
. | TRBD1 | TRBJ1-1 | TRBV5-1 | TGCGCCACAGGACAGGGCGAGAACACTGAAGCTTTCTTT | CATGQGENTEAFF
many | TRBD2 | TRBJ2-3 | TRBV9 | TGTGCCAGCAGCGCTTTAGCGGGGGGGACCACAGATACGCAGTATTTT | CASSALAGGTTDTQYF
many | . | TRBJ2-5 | TRBV29-1 | TGCAGCGTTGAAGGGCAAGAAATTCAAGAGACCCAGTACTTC | CSVEGQEIQETQYF
. | . | TRBJ2-1 | TRBV7-2 | TGTGCCAGCAGCTTAGTGCTAGCTGAGCAGTTCTTC | CASSLVLAEQFF
few | . | TRBJ1-1 | TRBV24-1 | TGTGCCACCAGTGATTCGGGCCAGGTGAACACTGAAGCTTTCTTT | CATSDSGQVNTEAFF
many | TRBD1 | TRBJ1-4 | TRBV4-1 | TGCGCCAGCAGCCAGGGACAGAGGGCAACTAATGAAAAACTGTTTTTT | CASSQGQRATNEKLFF
many | TRBD2 | TRBJ2-5 | TRBV5-6 | TGTGCCAGCAGCCCCGGGGAGCGGGGACTTCTCGAGACCCAGTACTTC | CASSPGERGLLETQYF
many | . | TRBJ1-6 | TRBV28 | TGTGCCAGCAGCCCAGGACAGTATAATTCACCCCTCCACTTT | CASSPGQYNSPLHF
. | TRBD1 | TRBJ2-4 | TRBV12-3/TRBV12-4 | TGTGCCAGCAGTCTGGGACAGGCTACAACCATTCAGTACTTC | CASSLGQATTIQYF
many | . | TRBJ2-7 | TRBV3-1 | TGTGCCAGCAGCCCAGGGGGGGCTCTATCGTACGAGCAGTACTTC | CASSPGGALSYEQYF